The TCR beta chain under discussion was sequenced for a study of monozygotic twins with inflammatory bowel disease. Every TCR library consumed 3,000 to 4,500 ng of total RNA. TCRdb reprocessed the 5' RACE reads; each CDR3 protein has one entry and no DNA is given. This sample lists approximately 400,000 distinct CDR3 sequences; its ten largest clones have 2.4%. The V gene's germline CDR1 is MNHNS and CDR2 SASEGT. This CDR3 has 14 residues. The TCR was taken from a human donor with ulcerative colitis or Crohn's disease, or a healthy co-twin of an affected twin (not recorded which). The V and J genes are TRBV6-1 and TRBJ1-3; TCRdb outputs TRBD1, but without DNA this stays unchecked. Source material: blood. Here the CDR3 reads CATLTGAGGNTIYF.